Shown below are 5 T cell receptor beta chains from a single sample sequenced in a study of regulatory T cells in long-lasting Graves disease (TCRdb year 2021). Receptor amplification or capture employed multiplex PCR. Sequencing was performed on an Illumina HiSeq 4000. iRepertoire HTBI primers and Arm-PCR amplification of CDR3 regions were used to construct TCR beta libraries. TCRdb reanalyzed the raw reads on its own, using fastp at Q25 for trimming and MiXCR for clone calling, and kept in-frame beta chains. Entries that share a CDR3 protein sequence are merged under the most common genes and DNA. This sample holds hundreds of thousands of distinct CDR3 sequences; about 13% were observed only once. 10% of the sample is in the top ten clones. The time point tag for this specimen amounts to: newly diagnosed GD, antithyroid drugs for less than 3 months. For both TCR sequencing and RNA sequencing, RNA was extracted from PBMCs using TRIzol.

The sample was also reused in another study, on T cells in Graves' hyperthyroidism and ophthalmopathy.

The sample in question was peripheral blood mononuclear cells (PBMCs), obtained at new diagnosis, from a patient treated with antithyroid drugs. The receptors derive from a man aged 30 to 45 with Graves disease. Donor details come from another sample of the same person, matched by shared clones.

This clonotype appeared many times. The gene calls are TRBV24-1 and TRBJ1-5, with unresolved D. Germline CDR1 and CDR2: KGHDR and SFDVKD. The CDR3 loop spans 14 amino acids. Trimming shortened V by 3 bases and J by 0 bases, and 5 bases separated the two germline ends. CDR3 bases: TGTGCCACCAGTGATGAAACTAGCAATCAGCCCCAGCATTTT. Encoded protein: CATSDETSNQPQHF.

This clonotype was detected many times. V and J are TRBV6-2 or TRBV6-3 and TRBJ1-2; D uncertain. This CDR3 is 13 amino acids long. Germline V CDR1 and CDR2: MNHEY, SVGEGT. V was pared by 5 bases and J by 3 bases, with 10 bases between. CDR3 bases: TGTGCCAGCAGTCGTGAGGGTGACTATGGCTACACCTTC. Its translation is CASSREGDYGYTF.

The chain recombines TRBV12-3 or TRBV12-4 with TRBJ2-7; 16 nucleotides agree with TRBD2. Losses at the gene ends were 4 bases for V and 5 bases for J; bases not matched to a gene: 8. This CDR3 is built from 17 residues. The CDR3 nucleotides read TGTGCCAGCAGTTCGGGACTAGCGGGAGGGCTTTCTAACGAGCAGTACTTC. Encoded protein: CASSSGLAGGLSNEQYF.

This clonotype was seen many times. This chain uses TRBV12-3 or TRBV12-4 with TRBJ1-4; no definite D call. CDR3 length equals 14 residues. The V end was cut by 3 bases, the J end by 4 bases, with 9 bases between. In nucleotides, the CDR3 is TGTGCCAGCAGTTTCGCTCAGCTTAATGAAAAACTGTTTTTT. It yields the protein CASSFAQLNEKLFF.

The table lists this clonotype with many counts. The rearrangement joins TRBV10-3 to TRBJ2-7; 13 positions agree with TRBD2. Germline trimming cut 7 bases from V and 7 bases from J; bases unmatched to any gene: 7. Germline CDR1 is ENHRY and CDR2 is SYGVKD. The CDR3 loop spans 14 amino acids. CDR3 nucleotides: TGTGCCATCAACGGACTAGCGGGAGCGGGAGAGCAGTACTTC. Translating gives CAINGLAGAGEQYF.